What follows is one T cell receptor (beta chain) and its context. The data belong to a study of shared T cell receptors in the human thymus. The data were produced by immunoSEQ multiplex PCR, yet TCRdb's version contains in-frame clones alone and is incomplete. The repertoire holds 500,000 to 850,000 clones, with about 89% as singletons. CDR3 length: 14 residues. Germline V CDR1 and CDR2: SGHRS, YFSETQ. V trimming: 4 bases; J trimming: 10 bases; junction bases outside the gene matches: 7. In addition, the sample was reused for a study of human thymus T cells. Per that paper: Thymus tissue for the work was resected from patients undergoing corrective heart surgery.

Sequencing was done on a sample of thymocytes. V usage is TRBV5-1 and J usage is TRBJ1-4, with 10 nucleotides matching TRBD1. The clonotype originates from a boy less than two years old with a congenital heart defect. The CDR3 reads CASSPDRGAGKLFF. DNA of the CDR3: TGCGCCAGCAGCCCGGACAGGGGGGCAGGAAAACTGTTTTTT.